A single sample gave rise to the 10 T cell receptor beta chains below, sequenced in a study of T cell changes during pregnancy in multiple sclerosis. Here immunoSEQ multiplex PCR was the method, and the copy in TCRdb shows in-frame clones only, minus some. Here the sample spans 40,000 or so clones, around 90% being singletons. The input for sequencing was CD8+ T cells from peripheral blood mononuclear cells, taken in the first trimester of pregnancy. The receptors come from a female donor with multiple sclerosis, enrolled in a pregnancy study.

The V gene is TRBV4-3, the J gene TRBJ2-2; the match to TRBD2 covers 9 bases. Looked up from germline, CDR1 is LGHNA and CDR2 is YSLEER. This CDR3 has 18 amino acids. V gave up 0 bases and J gave up 3 bases; unmatched junction bases: 8. The CDR3 loop reads CASSQDLRGGGDTGELFF. The CDR3 DNA reads as TGCGCCAGCAGCCAAGATCTTAGGGGCGGGGGGGACACCGGGGAGCTGTTTTTT.

The V and J genes are TRBV15 and TRBJ2-3, with TRBD2 matching 9 bases. V shed 0 bases, J shed 2 bases, and the junction held 6 bases outside the gene matches. Germline assignment: CDR1 LNHNV and CDR2 YYDKDF (reference sequence). The CDR3 is 17 residues long. Here the CDR3 reads CATSRDPSGEVTDTQYF. Written as DNA, the CDR3 is TGTGCCACCAGCAGAGATCCTAGCGGGGAGGTCACAGATACGCAGTATTTT. The full variable domain, rest sourced from reference TRBV15 and TRBJ2-3, is DAMVIQNPRYQVTQFGKPVTLSCSQTLNHNVMYWYQQKSSQAPKLLFHYYDKDFNNEADTPDNFQSRRPNTSFCFLDIRSPGLGDTAMYLCATSRDPSGEVTDTQYFGPGTRLTVL.

This chain links TRBV11-2 with TRBJ2-1; 8 nucleotides match TRBD2. V trimming: 3 bases; J trimming: 6 bases; junction bases outside the gene matches: 7. Per the germline V gene, CDR1 is SGHAT and CDR2 is FQNNGV. This CDR3 contains 15 residues. The CDR3 loop is CASSFTGGAFNEQFF. The CDR3 coding sequence is TGTGCCAGCAGCTTCACGGGGGGGGCCTTCAATGAGCAGTTCTTC.

The chain uses TRBV15 and TRBJ2-1; 10 nucleotides align to TRBD2. This CDR3 has 17 amino acids. The trim removed 1 base at V and 7 bases at J, leaving 10 bases unmatched. Germline CDR1 LNHNV, CDR2 YYDKDF (reference sequence). The CDR3 protein is CATSRVFLAGATNEQFF. The CDR3 DNA follows: TGTGCCACCAGCAGAGTATTTCTAGCGGGAGCGACGAATGAGCAGTTCTTC.

In its sample, this clone was seen once. The V and J genes are TRBV27 and TRBJ2-5, with D unresolved. The CDR3 has 13 residues. Trimming stripped 5 bases from V and 4 bases from J, with 11 bases between. Per germline, CDR1 MNHEY and CDR2 SMNVEV (reference sequence). The chain's CDR3 is CASSREAGETQYF. DNA for the CDR3: TGTGCCAGCAGTCGAGAGGCCGGAGAGACCCAGTACTTC.

The chain carries TRBV11-2 and TRBJ2-7; TRBD1 is a possible D gene (5 bases). The V end lost 2 bases, the J end lost 3 bases, and 8 bases lay between the germline ends. The CDR3 runs to 13 residues. CDR1 and CDR2 from the germline V gene are SGHAT and FQNNGV. CDR3: CASSLYQGYEQYF. The CDR3 nucleotides read TGTGCCAGCAGCTTATATCAGGGCTACGAGCAGTACTTC. Full variable domain (remainder filled in from reference TRBV11-2 and TRBJ2-7): EAGVAQSPRYKIIEKRQSVAFWCNPISGHATLYWYQQILGQGPKLLIQFQNNGVVDDSQLPKDRFSAERLKGVDSTLKIQPAKLEDSAVYLCASSLYQGYEQYFGPGTRLTVT.

The V call is TRBV6-1, the J call TRBJ1-2; 7 bases are a match to TRBD1. CDR1 MNHNS and CDR2 SASEGT come from the germline V gene. The CDR3 has 15 residues. Germline trimming cut 8 bases from V and 6 bases from J; bases unmatched to any gene: 15. The CDR3 sequence: CASLLSAGGQHGYTF. CDR3 nucleotide sequence: TGTGCCAGCCTCTTATCAGCAGGGGGGCAGCATGGCTACACCTTC.

The gene calls are TRBV6-1 and TRBJ2-5, with TRBD2 identical over 13 bases. This CDR3 is 15 amino acids long. V trimming: 7 bases; J trimming: 5 bases; junction bases outside the gene matches: 7. Germline loops: CDR1 MNHNS, CDR2 SASEGT. The CDR3 loop reads CASTRLAGGFETQYF. CDR3 in DNA: TGTGCCAGCACCCGACTAGCGGGGGGCTTCGAGACCCAGTACTTC.

DNA of the CDR3: TGTGCCAGCAGTGGTAGTCCACAGGGAGGGGACGAGCAGTACTTC. This sequence encodes CASSGSPQGGDEQYF. The chain couples TRBV2 to TRBJ2-7; maybe TRBD2 (7 bases). The CDR3 is 15 residues long. Per germline, CDR1 SNHLY and CDR2 FYNNEI. V was shortened by 4 bases and J by 5 bases, with 18 bases between the two germline ends. The full variable domain, with the rest looked up from reference TRBV2 and TRBJ2-7, is EPEVTQTPSHQVTQMGQEVILRCVPISNHLYFYWYRQILGQKVEFLVSFYNNEISEKSEIFDDQFSVERPDGSNFTLKIRSTKLEDSAMYFCASSGSPQGGDEQYFGPGTRLTVT.

This chain connects TRBV11-2 to TRBJ2-3, with TRBD2 identical over 7 bases. V shed 2 bases and J 0 bases; nucleotides not matched to a gene: 8. This CDR3 spans 17 amino acids. Germline values: CDR1 SGHAT, CDR2 FQNNGV. The CDR3 nucleotides are TGTGCCAGCAGCTTACGGGGGGACTTCCCTAGCACAGATACGCAGTATTTT. Its protein product is CASSLRGDFPSTDTQYF.